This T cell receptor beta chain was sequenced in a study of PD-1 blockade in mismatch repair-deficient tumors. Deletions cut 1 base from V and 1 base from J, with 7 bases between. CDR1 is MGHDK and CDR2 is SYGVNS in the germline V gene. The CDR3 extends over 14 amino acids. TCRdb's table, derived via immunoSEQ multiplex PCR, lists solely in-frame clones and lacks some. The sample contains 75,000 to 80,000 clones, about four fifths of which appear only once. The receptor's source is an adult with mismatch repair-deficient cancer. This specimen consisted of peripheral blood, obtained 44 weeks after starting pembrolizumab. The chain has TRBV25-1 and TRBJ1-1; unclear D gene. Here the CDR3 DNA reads TGTGCCAGCAGTGAATGGGTGGGGAACACTGAAGCTTTCTTT. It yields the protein CASSEWVGNTEAFF.